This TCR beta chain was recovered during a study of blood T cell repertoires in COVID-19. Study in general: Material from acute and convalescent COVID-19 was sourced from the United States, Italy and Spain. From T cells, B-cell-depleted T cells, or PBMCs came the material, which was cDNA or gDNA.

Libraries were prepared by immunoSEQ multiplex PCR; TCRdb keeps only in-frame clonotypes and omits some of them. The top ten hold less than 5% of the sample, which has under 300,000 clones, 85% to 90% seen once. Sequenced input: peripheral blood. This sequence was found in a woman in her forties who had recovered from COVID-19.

The CDR3 DNA sequence: TGTGCCAGCAGCTTAGGGGTTGGACAGGGGTCAGATACGCAGTATTTT. As protein: CASSLGVGQGSDTQYF. This rearrangement joins TRBV11-2 to TRBJ2-3; the match to TRBD1 covers 9 bases. CDR1 and CDR2 (germline): SGHAT, FQNNGV. With V trimmed by 1 base and J by 4 bases, 6 bases remained unmatched. This CDR3 is 16 amino acids long.